The 28 T cell receptor beta chains presented below share a single source sample, sequenced in a study of identical twins. MiXCR was run by TCRdb on the 5' RACE reads, yielding one entry per CDR3 protein. Among about 500,000 distinct CDR3 sequences listed, 14% were seen once. The sample also formed part of further work on yellow fever vaccine responses in identical twins.

Sequenced: CD4+ T cells sorted from blood. Source of these receptors: a woman younger than 35 in good health.

The V and J genes are TRBV5-5 and TRBJ1-1; D gene uncertain. The germline V and J ends were trimmed by 0 bases and 4 bases, with 10 bases remaining between them. The CDR3 runs 14 residues. The germline V gene has CDR1 SGHKS and CDR2 YYEKEE (reference sequence). CDR3 sequence: CASSLVGPSTEAFF. Written as DNA, the CDR3 is TGTGCCAGCAGCTTGGTTGGCCCCAGCACTGAAGCTTTCTTT.

This clonotype was seen more than once but under ten times. The rearrangement joins TRBV20-1 to TRBJ1-5, with TRBD1 matching 9 bases. V lost 6 bases and J lost 7; bases outside the gene matches: 4. Germline values: CDR1 DFQATT, CDR2 SNEGSKA (reference sequence). The CDR3 sequence is 12 residues long. The DNA for the CDR3 is TGCAGTGCCAACACAGGGGGCCAGCCCCAGCATTTT. It codes for CSANTGGQPQHF.

This clonotype occurred a few times. CDR3 amino acids: CASSLGQHSGNTIYF. DNA for the CDR3: TGCGCCAGCAGCTTGGGACAGCACTCTGGAAACACCATATATTTT. The chain links TRBV5-1 to TRBJ1-3; maybe TRBD1 (5 bases). Per the germline V gene, CDR1 is SGHRS and CDR2 is YFSETQ. This CDR3 region has 15 residues. Trimming removed 0 bases at V and 0 bases at J, with 7 bases between.

V gene TRBV7-2 combines with J gene TRBJ2-3; tentatively, D is TRBD2 (7 bases). The CDR3 length is 15 residues. Per germline, CDR1 SGHTA and CDR2 FQGNSA. Trimming removed 5 bases from V and 6 bases from J, with 18 bases in between. For the CDR3, the DNA is TGTGCCAGCAGCCTCCTCGGGCGGGGGCTGGATACGCAGTATTTT. Protein sequence: CASSLLGRGLDTQYF.

This clonotype has a handful of counts. The chain carries TRBV12-3 or TRBV12-4 and TRBJ1-1; a weak D match, TRBD1 (5 bases). The CDR3 length is 12 residues. V shed 7 bases and J shed 8 bases, with 14 bases lying between them. CDR3 nucleotide sequence: TGTGCCAGCACCCGGACACCCGAGGAAGCTTTCTTT. This codes for CASTRTPEEAFF.

CDR3 sequence: CSARDPEQGLSNTGELFF. CDR3 nucleotide sequence: TGCAGTGCTAGAGATCCGGAACAGGGACTTTCGAACACCGGGGAGCTGTTTTTT. This chain joins TRBV20-1 and TRBJ2-2, with D perhaps being TRBD1 or TRBD2 (6 bases each). V was clipped by 0 bases and J by 0 bases, with 17 bases between them. From germline, CDR1 is DFQATT and CDR2 SNEGSKA (reference sequence). The CDR3 totals 18 residues.

The J gene is TRBJ2-5, the V gene TRBV3-1; maybe TRBD2 (6 bases). The CDR3 extends over 13 amino acids. Trimming pared 4 bases from V and 5 bases from J, leaving 11 bases between. The germline V gene encodes CDR1 LGHDT and CDR2 YNNKEL (reference sequence). The CDR3 sequence is CASSPWDSETQYF. Written as DNA, the CDR3 is TGTGCCAGCAGCCCGTGGGACTCGGAGACCCAGTACTTC.

The chain couples TRBV6-1 to TRBJ2-2; TRBD2 aligns across 8 bases. CDR1 and CDR2 from the germline V gene are MNHNS and SASEGT. J was trimmed by 5 bases and V by 6 bases; bases with no gene match: 2. This CDR3 comprises 13 residues. The CDR3 region has the DNA TGTGCCAGCAGGCGGGGGGAAACCGGGGAGCTGTTTTTT. Translating it yields CASRRGETGELFF.

This clonotype has ten or more counts. This chain links TRBV27 with TRBJ2-1; a possible D gene is TRBD2 (5 bases). This CDR3 spans 15 amino acids. Germline V gene data show CDR1 as MNHEY and CDR2 as SMNVEV (reference sequence). Trimming stripped 4 bases from V and 1 base from J, with 11 bases between. For the CDR3, the DNA is TGTGCCAGCAGTTCCGAGGGAAGGTCCTACAATGAGCAGTTCTTC. Amino acids: CASSSEGRSYNEQFF.

The rearrangement joins TRBV30 to TRBJ2-7, with TRBD1 identical over 9 bases. Trimming took 3 bases from V and 3 from J; bases not matched to a gene: 3. The CDR3 covers 13 residues. Germline V gives CDR1 GTSNPN, CDR2 SVGIG (reference sequence). The CDR3 spells CAWRRTGDYEQYF. The CDR3 bases are TGTGCCTGGAGGAGGACAGGGGACTACGAGCAGTACTTC.

The sample holds many counts of this clonotype. The chain recombines TRBV12-3 or TRBV12-4 with TRBJ2-1; TRBD2 matches 11 bases. The CDR3 is 16 amino acids. After removal of 5 bases from V and 3 bases from J, the junction contained 6 bases not matched to a gene. The CDR3 DNA reads as TGTGCCAGCAGTCTTATTAGCGGGAGGGGCTACAATGAGCAGTTCTTC. Protein sequence: CASSLISGRGYNEQFF.

This clonotype appeared a few times. The V gene is TRBV12-3 or TRBV12-4, the J gene TRBJ2-3; the D call may be TRBD1 or TRBD2 (5 bases each). CDR3 size: 13 residues. V lost 6 bases, J lost 6 bases, and 13 bases lay in between. DNA of the CDR3: TGTGCCAGCAGACCCGGGACGCACGATACGCAGTATTTT. As protein: CASRPGTHDTQYF.

This clonotype was picked up a small number of times. The chain joins TRBV6-1 to TRBJ2-7; D is perhaps TRBD1 or TRBD2 (6 bases each). Germline CDR1 and CDR2: MNHNS and SASEGT. V gave up 7 bases and J gave up 0 bases, with 13 bases separating them. The CDR3 consists of 14 residues. The CDR3 sequence: CASKRGTRSYEQYF. The CDR3 DNA follows: TGTGCCAGCAAAAGGGGGACTCGCTCCTACGAGCAGTACTTC.

This clonotype was seen only a few times. The V and J genes are TRBV4-3 and TRBJ2-2; 12 bases line up with TRBD2. In germline, CDR1 is LGHNA, CDR2 YSLEER. The CDR3 is 16 amino acids. V was clipped by 5 bases and J by 6 bases; unmatched bases: 7. Here the CDR3 reads CASSLQTSGSSGELFF. DNA of the CDR3: TGCGCCAGCAGCTTACAGACTAGCGGGAGTTCCGGGGAGCTGTTTTTT.

V gene TRBV6-2 or TRBV6-3 combines with J gene TRBJ1-2, with a possible D match to TRBD1 (6 bases). Germline V CDR1 and CDR2: MNHEY, SVGEGT. Trimming took off 3 bases at V and 6 bases at J, with 26 bases between the two ends. The CDR3 sequence is 18 residues long. CDR3 nucleotides: TGTGCCAGCAGTTATCTCTCGGGTGGCGGGACACAATTTGATGGCTACACCTTC. The encoded protein is CASSYLSGGGTQFDGYTF.

This clonotype has only a few counts. This chain joins TRBV20-1 and TRBJ2-7; D gene uncertain. The ends were cut back, 6 bases at V and 1 base at J, with 10 bases in the middle. The CDR3 is made up of 12 amino acids. The germline V gene has CDR1 DFQATT and CDR2 SNEGSKA (reference sequence). The CDR3, as DNA: TGCAGTGCCCGAACACCTTCCTACGAGCAGTACTTC. It yields the protein CSARTPSYEQYF.

The chain is built from TRBV20-1 and TRBJ2-1; D is undetermined. Per the germline V gene, CDR1 is DFQATT and CDR2 is SNEGSKA (reference sequence). This CDR3 contains 13 residues. The V end lost 4 bases, the J end lost 6 bases, and 13 bases lay between the germline ends. The CDR3 is CSATDLYSNEQFF. In DNA form, the CDR3 reads TGCAGTGCTACGGATCTATACAGCAATGAGCAGTTCTTC.

The V and J genes are TRBV27 and TRBJ1-2; D is possibly TRBD1 (5 bases). Trimming left V 6 bases short and J 6 bases short, with 23 bases between. Germline V lookup: CDR1 MNHEY, CDR2 SMNVEV (reference sequence). The CDR3 totals 16 residues. CDR3 sequence: CASSPGMGRLMNGYTF. The CDR3 coding sequence is TGTGCCAGCAGCCCAGGGATGGGACGGCTTATGAATGGCTACACCTTC.

In its sample, this clonotype was seen a few times. V is TRBV28 and J is TRBJ2-5; 12 bases fit TRBD2. In germline, CDR1 is MDHEN, CDR2 SYDVKM. The V gene end was trimmed by 4 bases and the J gene end by 5 bases; junction bases not matched to a gene: 5. This CDR3 is 15 amino acids long. CDR3 sequence reads: CASSSPTSGSETQYF. The CDR3 DNA sequence: TGTGCCAGCAGTTCCCCGACTAGCGGGAGTGAGACCCAGTACTTC.

This clonotype was seen ten or more times. The chain couples TRBV12-3 or TRBV12-4 to TRBJ2-2; D might be TRBD2 (6 bases). The CDR3 is made up of 15 amino acids. Trimming took 5 bases from V and 8 from J, leaving 18 bases between them. CDR3: CASSQRDLKVGELFF. CDR3 in DNA: TGTGCCAGCAGTCAAAGGGACTTAAAAGTTGGGGAGCTGTTTTTT.

The chain couples TRBV21-1 to TRBJ1-5. TRBV21-1 is a pseudogene segment. CDR3 length: 17 residues. The CDR3: CADALTLGDHSNQPQHF. The CDR3 nucleotides are TGTGCAGACGCGTTGACCCTTGGAGATCATAGCAATCAGCCCCAGCATTTT.

This clonotype showed up many times. The chain uses TRBV12-5 and TRBJ2-3; D uncertain. The CDR3 length is 13 residues. The germline V gene encodes CDR1 LGHNT and CDR2 FRNRAP. Trimming pared 7 bases from V and 2 bases from J, leaving 10 bases between. In DNA, the CDR3 is TGTGCTAGTGCTTACCCCGCCACAGATACGCAGTATTTT. Translating it yields CASAYPATDTQYF. The full variable domain, with the rest looked up from reference TRBV12-5 and TRBJ2-3, is DARVTQTPRHKVTEMGQEVTMRCQPILGHNTVFWYRQTMMQGLELLAYFRNRAPLDDSGMPKDRFSAEMPDATLATLKIQPSEPRDSAVYFCASAYPATDTQYFGPGTRLTVL.

The gene calls are TRBV3-1 and TRBJ2-2; D unclear. CDR3 length: 14 residues. The ends were cut back, 1 base at V and 4 bases at J, with 7 bases in the middle. CDR1 and CDR2 (germline): LGHDT, YNNKEL (reference sequence). Here the CDR3 reads CASSQAKGTGELFF. For the CDR3, the DNA is TGTGCCAGCAGCCAAGCGAAGGGCACCGGGGAGCTGTTTTTT. Full variable domain (remainder filled in from reference TRBV3-1 and TRBJ2-2): DTAVSQTPKYLVTQMGNDKSIKCEQNLGHDTMYWYKQDSKKFLKIMFSYNNKELIINETVPNRFSPKSPDKAHLNLHINSLELGDSAVYFCASSQAKGTGELFFGEGSRLTVL.

The chain recombines TRBV7-3 with TRBJ2-5; TRBD2 might be the D (5 bases). The germline V gene encodes CDR1 SGHTA and CDR2 FQGTGA. Trimming pared 1 base from V and 4 bases from J, leaving 13 bases between. The CDR3 totals 15 residues. The chain's CDR3 is CASSLRGNGVETQYF. CDR3 coding DNA: TGTGCCAGCAGCTTAAGGGGTAACGGGGTAGAGACCCAGTACTTC.

CDR3 bases: TGCGCCAGCAGCAGACAGGGGCTGAACACCGGGGAGCTGTTTTTT. Translated, it gives CASSRQGLNTGELFF. The chain joins TRBV5-1 to TRBJ2-2; TRBD1 agrees at 8 bases. Unmatched junction bases numbered 3, after V lost 4 bases and J lost 1 base. The V gene's germline CDR1 is SGHRS and CDR2 YFSETQ. The CDR3 extends over 15 amino acids.

This chain connects TRBV4-2 to TRBJ2-3, with a possible D match to TRBD1 (6 bases). Germline lookup yields CDR1 LGHNA and CDR2 YNFKEQ. CDR3 length: 15 amino acids. Trimming took 4 bases from V and 2 from J, leaving 13 bases between them. Written as DNA, the CDR3 is TGTGCCAGCAGCCTTGAGACAGGCCTCACAGATACGCAGTATTTT. It specifies CASSLETGLTDTQYF.

This clonotype was counted between two and nine times. This rearrangement joins TRBV10-3 to TRBJ2-2; D assignment may be TRBD1 or TRBD2 (5 bases each). V shed 6 bases and J shed 2 bases, with 10 bases lying between them. The CDR3 consists of 14 residues. The germline V gene has CDR1 ENHRY and CDR2 SYGVKD. CDR3 sequence reads: CAIRPGPNTGELFF. For the CDR3, the DNA is TGTGCCATCAGACCGGGACCAAACACCGGGGAGCTGTTTTTT.

This clonotype was seen more than once but under ten times. The chain recombines TRBV7-9 with TRBJ2-5; 7 bases align to TRBD2. Per germline, CDR1 SEHNR and CDR2 FQNEAQ (reference sequence). The CDR3 length is 15 residues. After removal of 0 bases from V and 1 base from J, the junction contained 2 bases not matched to a gene. The DNA for the CDR3 is TGTGCCAGCAGCTTAGCGGGGGGGACCCAAGAGACCCAGTACTTC. This encodes CASSLAGGTQETQYF.